This T cell receptor (beta chain) was found in a study of blood T cell repertoires in COVID-19. Method: immunoSEQ multiplex PCR; TCRdb's copy keeps in-frame clones and lacks some. The repertoire includes fewer than 30,000 clones, roughly 87% of them detected once, and around 25% sits in the top ten. This CDR3 is built from 15 residues. Germline values: CDR1 SGHRS, CDR2 YFSETQ. Trimming cost V 1 base and J 2 bases, with 13 bases left between them. This sequence joins TRBV5-1 and TRBJ2-7; tentatively, D is TRBD2 (7 bases). This receptor was taken from a human donor in a cohort sampled during active COVID-19. Sequencing input: peripheral blood. The CDR3 DNA follows: TGCGCCAGCAGCTTGCGGGGGGACACCACCTACGAGCAGTACTTC. It is translated as CASSLRGDTTYEQYF.